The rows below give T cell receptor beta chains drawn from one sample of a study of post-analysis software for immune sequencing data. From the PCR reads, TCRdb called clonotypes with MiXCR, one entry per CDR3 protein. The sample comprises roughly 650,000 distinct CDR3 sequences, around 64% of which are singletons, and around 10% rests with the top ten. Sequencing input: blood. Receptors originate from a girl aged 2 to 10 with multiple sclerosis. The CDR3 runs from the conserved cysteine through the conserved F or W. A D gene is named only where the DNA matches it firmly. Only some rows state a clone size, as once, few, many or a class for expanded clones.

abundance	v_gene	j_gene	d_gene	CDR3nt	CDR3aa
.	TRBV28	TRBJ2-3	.	TGTGCCAGCAGGCTTACAGGGTTTACTAGCACAGATACGCAGTATTTT	CASRLTGFTSTDTQYF
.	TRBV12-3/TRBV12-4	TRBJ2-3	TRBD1	TGTGCCAGCGCGAGGGGGACAGGTAGCACGGATACGCAGTATTTT	CASARGTGSTDTQYF
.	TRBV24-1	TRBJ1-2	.	TGTGCCACCAGTGACTCGGACATCCATGGCTACACCTTC	CATSDSDIHGYTF
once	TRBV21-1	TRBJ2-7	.	TGTGCCAGCAGTACGAGGCCCGGGGACTCCTCCTACGAGCAGTACTTC	CASSTRPGDSSYEQYF
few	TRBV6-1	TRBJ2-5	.	TGTGCCAGCAGTGTAGAAGGTTTTTCCCAAGAGACCCAGTACTTC	CASSVEGFSQETQYF
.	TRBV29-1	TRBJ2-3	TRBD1	TGCAGCGTTAGCGACAGGGCAGATACGCAGTATTTT	CSVSDRADTQYF
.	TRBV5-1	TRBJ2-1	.	TGCGCCAGCAGCCGACTGACCTTGAGCTCCTACAATGAGCAGTTCTTC	CASSRLTLSSYNEQFF
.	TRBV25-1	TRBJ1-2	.	TGTGCCAGCAGTGAAAGTACAGCCTTGAACTATGGCTACACCTTC	CASSESTALNYGYTF
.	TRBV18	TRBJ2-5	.	TGTGCCAGCTCACCACCGTCGGGCCAAGAGACCCAGTACTTC	CASSPPSGQETQYF
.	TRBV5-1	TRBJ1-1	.	TGCGCCAGCAGCTTGGCCGGGCAGACTGAAGCTTTCTTT	CASSLAGQTEAFF
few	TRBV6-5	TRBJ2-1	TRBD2	TGTGCCAGCAGTTATGAAGCGGGAGAAGGGATCAATGAGCAGTTCTTC	CASSYEAGEGINEQFF
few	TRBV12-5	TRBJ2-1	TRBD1	TGTGCTAGTGGCCGGGACAGCTACAATGAGCAGTTCTTC	CASGRDSYNEQFF
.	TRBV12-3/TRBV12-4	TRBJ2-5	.	TGTGCCAGCAGTCTCCCCGGACCGGGGCATCCCAGCAGTGAGACCCAGTACTTC	CASSLPGPGHPSSETQYF
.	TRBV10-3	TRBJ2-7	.	TGTGCCATCAGTGTAGGTCTCGAGCAGTACTTC	CAISVGLEQYF
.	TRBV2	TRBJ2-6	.	TGTGCCAGCAGTGAAAATGTAGGCTCTGGGGCCAACGTCCTGACTTTC	CASSENVGSGANVLTF
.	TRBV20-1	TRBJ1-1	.	TGCAGTGCCCCCTGGCCCGGGAACACTGAAGCTTTCTTT	CSAPWPGNTEAFF
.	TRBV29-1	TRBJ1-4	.	TGCAGCGTCGCGACCAGCGATGAAAAACTGTTTTTT	CSVATSDEKLFF
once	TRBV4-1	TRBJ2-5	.	TGCGCCAGCAGCCCCTTTCTGAGTATCCAAGAGACCCAGTACTTC	CASSPFLSIQETQYF
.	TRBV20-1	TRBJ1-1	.	TGCAGTGCTAGAGAAGAGGGAGACACTGAAGCTTTCTTT	CSAREEGDTEAFF
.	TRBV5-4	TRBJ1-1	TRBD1	TGTGCCAGCAGCCGAGACAGGGTCCCCGATACTGAAGCTTTCTTT	CASSRDRVPDTEAFF
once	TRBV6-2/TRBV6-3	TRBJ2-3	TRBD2	TGTGCCAGCAGTTACTCCGGGACTAGAACGCAGTATTTT	CASSYSGTRTQYF
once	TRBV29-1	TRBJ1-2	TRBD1	TGCAGCGTTATTTCTCGGGACAGGGGCCGTGGCTACACCTTC	CSVISRDRGRGYTF
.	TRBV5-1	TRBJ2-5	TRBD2	TGCGCCAGCAGGGAGCTGGGGCGGGAGGGTCAAGAGACCCAGTACTTC	CASRELGREGQETQYF
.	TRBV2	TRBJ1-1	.	TGTGCCAGCCACAGGGACGTGGCCACTGAAGCTTTCTTT	CASHRDVATEAFF
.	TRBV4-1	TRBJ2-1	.	TGCGCCAGCAGAGAGCGGACTTCCTACAATGAGCAGTTCTTC	CASRERTSYNEQFF
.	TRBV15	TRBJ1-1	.	TGTGCCACCAGCAGAGAACCGGGAGTGACTGAAGCTTTCTTT	CATSREPGVTEAFF
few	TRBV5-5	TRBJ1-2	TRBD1	TGTGCCAGCAGCCCCACCGGGACAGGGGAGTATGGCTACACCTTC	CASSPTGTGEYGYTF
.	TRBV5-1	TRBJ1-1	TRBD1	TGCGCCAGCAGCGGGGGGACAGGGATGAACACTGAAGCTTTCTTT	CASSGGTGMNTEAFF
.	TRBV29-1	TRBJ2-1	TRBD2	TGCAGCGCCCGTTTAGCGGGAGGTAACAATGAGCAGTTCTTC	CSARLAGGNNEQFF
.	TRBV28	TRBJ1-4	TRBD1	TGTGCCAGCAGCCCATACAGGGGCACTAATGAAAAACTGTTTTTT	CASSPYRGTNEKLFF
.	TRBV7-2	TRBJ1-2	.	TGTGCCAACCAGAGGGCTTATTCGTCCGGCTATGGTTACACCTTC	CANQRAYSSGYGYTF
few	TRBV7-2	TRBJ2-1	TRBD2	TGTGCCAGCAGCTTACTAGCGGGAGTGATCGCCTACAATGAGCAGTTCTTC	CASSLLAGVIAYNEQFF
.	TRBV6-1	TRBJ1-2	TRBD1	TGTGCCAGCAGCCTCAGGGGGCTAAGAAACTATGGCTACACCTTC	CASSLRGLRNYGYTF
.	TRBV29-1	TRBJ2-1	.	TGCAGCGTTGAAGATACGGGAGTACGTTTGCAGTTCTTC	CSVEDTGVRLQFF
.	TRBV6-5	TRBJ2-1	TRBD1	TGTGCCAGCGGACAGGGGGCGCCCAATGAGCAGTTCTTC	CASGQGAPNEQFF
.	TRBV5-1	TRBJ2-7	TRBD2	TGCGCCAGCAGAGGGTCGAGCGGGAGGGCCTACGAGCAGTACTTC	CASRGSSGRAYEQYF
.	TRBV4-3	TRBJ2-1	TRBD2	TGCGCCAGCAGCCTCGCCCAGCGGGGGGGCAATGAGCAGTTCTTC	CASSLAQRGGNEQFF
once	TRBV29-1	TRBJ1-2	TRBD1	TGCAGCTCTCGGACAGGGGGTCTTGGCTACACCTTC	CSSRTGGLGYTF
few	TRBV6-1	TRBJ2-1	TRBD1	TGTGCCAGCAAGACAGGGGGCGATGAGCAGTTCTTC	CASKTGGDEQFF
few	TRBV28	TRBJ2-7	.	TGTGCCAGCAGTTTATTACAGGGAGAGCAGTACTTC	CASSLLQGEQYF
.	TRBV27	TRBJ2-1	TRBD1	TGTGCCAGCAGCGACATGGGACAGATACACAATGAGCAGTTCTTC	CASSDMGQIHNEQFF
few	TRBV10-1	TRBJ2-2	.	TGCGCCAGCAGTGACGGCCAGACTACCGGGGAGCTGTTTTTT	CASSDGQTTGELFF
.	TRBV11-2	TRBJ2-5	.	TGTGCCAGCAGCCCCCGTTTGGCGGTATTAGCGGCTCAAGAGACCCAGTACTTC	CASSPRLAVLAAQETQYF
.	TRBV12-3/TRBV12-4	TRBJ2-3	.	TGTGCCAGCAGTTTTCCCCCGGGACGGGCCTTCACAGATACGCAGTATTTT	CASSFPPGRAFTDTQYF
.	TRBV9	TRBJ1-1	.	TGTGCCAGCAGCGTGGGTTTTAGCAACACTGAAGCTTTCTTT	CASSVGFSNTEAFF
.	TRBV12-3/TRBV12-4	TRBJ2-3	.	TGTGCCAGCAGTGCCAGGTCCCCGGATACGCAGTATTTT	CASSARSPDTQYF
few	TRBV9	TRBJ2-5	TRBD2	TGTACCAGCAGCGCCACTAGCGGGAGTGGGGAGACCCAGTACTTC	CTSSATSGSGETQYF
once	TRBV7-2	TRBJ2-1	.	TGTGCCAGCAGCTTAGGGGCGGGGTTACGGGGGAATGAGCAGTTCTTC	CASSLGAGLRGNEQFF
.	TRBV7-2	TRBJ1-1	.	TGTGCCAGCAGCTTGTCGACAGTGAACACTGAAGCTTTCTTT	CASSLSTVNTEAFF
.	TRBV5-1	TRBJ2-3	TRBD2	TGCGCCAGCAGCACTAGCGGGCACCCAGATACGCAGTATTTT	CASSTSGHPDTQYF